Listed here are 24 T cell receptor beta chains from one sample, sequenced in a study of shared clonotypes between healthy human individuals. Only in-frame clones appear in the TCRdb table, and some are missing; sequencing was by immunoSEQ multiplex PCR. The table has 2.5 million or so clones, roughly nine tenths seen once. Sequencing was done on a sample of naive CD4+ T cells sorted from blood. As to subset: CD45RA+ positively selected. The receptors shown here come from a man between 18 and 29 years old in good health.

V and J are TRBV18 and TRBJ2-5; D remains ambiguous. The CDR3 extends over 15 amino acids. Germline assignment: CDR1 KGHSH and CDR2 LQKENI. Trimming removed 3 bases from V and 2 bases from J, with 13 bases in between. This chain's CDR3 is CASSPNSLGQETQYF. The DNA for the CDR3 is TGTGCCAGCTCACCGAACAGCCTGGGGCAAGAGACCCAGTACTTC.

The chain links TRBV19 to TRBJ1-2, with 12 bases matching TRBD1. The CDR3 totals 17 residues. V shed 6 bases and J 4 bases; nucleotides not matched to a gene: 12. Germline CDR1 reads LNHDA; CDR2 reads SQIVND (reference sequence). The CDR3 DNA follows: TGTGCCAGTAGAAAACCGGGACAGGGGGCAATCGGCTATGGCTACACCTTC. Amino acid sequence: CASRKPGQGAIGYGYTF.

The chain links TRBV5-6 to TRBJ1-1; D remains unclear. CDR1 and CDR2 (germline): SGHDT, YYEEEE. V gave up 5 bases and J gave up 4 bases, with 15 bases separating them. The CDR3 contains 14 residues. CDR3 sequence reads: CASSSLAGVTEAFF. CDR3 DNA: TGTGCCAGCAGTTCTCTCGCAGGAGTCACTGAAGCTTTCTTT.

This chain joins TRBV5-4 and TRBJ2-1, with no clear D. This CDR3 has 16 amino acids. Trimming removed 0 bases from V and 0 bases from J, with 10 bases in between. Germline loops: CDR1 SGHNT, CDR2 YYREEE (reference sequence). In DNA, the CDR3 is TGTGCCAGCAGCTTGGTTCCAGAGAGCTCCTACAATGAGCAGTTCTTC. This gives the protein CASSLVPESSYNEQFF.

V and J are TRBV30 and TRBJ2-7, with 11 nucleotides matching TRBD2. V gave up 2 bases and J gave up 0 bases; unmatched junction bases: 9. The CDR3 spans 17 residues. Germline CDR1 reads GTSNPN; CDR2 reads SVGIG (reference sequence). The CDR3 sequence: CAWSPPGLAGYSYEQYF. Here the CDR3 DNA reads TGTGCCTGGAGTCCCCCTGGACTAGCGGGCTACTCCTACGAGCAGTACTTC.

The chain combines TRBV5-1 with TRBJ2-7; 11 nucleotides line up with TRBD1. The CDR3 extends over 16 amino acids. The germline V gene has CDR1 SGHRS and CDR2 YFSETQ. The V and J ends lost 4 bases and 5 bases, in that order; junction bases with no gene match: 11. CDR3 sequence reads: CASSNGQGANFDEQYF. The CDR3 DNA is TGCGCCAGCAGCAATGGACAGGGGGCTAACTTCGACGAGCAGTACTTC.

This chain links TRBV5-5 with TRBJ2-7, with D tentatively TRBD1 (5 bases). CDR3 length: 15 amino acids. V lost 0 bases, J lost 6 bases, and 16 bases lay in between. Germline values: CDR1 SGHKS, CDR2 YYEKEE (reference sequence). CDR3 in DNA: TGTGCCAGCAGCTTGGCGGTGGCAGGGTTGGCCGAGCAGTACTTC. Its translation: CASSLAVAGLAEQYF.

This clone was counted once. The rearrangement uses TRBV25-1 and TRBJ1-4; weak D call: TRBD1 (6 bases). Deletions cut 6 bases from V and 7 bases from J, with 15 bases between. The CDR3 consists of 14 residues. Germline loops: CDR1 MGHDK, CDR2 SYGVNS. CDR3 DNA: TGTGCCAGCAGCACAGGGAGGCGGGTTGAAAAACTGTTTTTT. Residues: CASSTGRRVEKLFF.

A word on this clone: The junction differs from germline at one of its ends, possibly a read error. As DNA, the CDR3 is TGTGCTAGCAGCACCAGCTTACTATGGACCGGAGAGACCCAGTACTTC. Protein sequence: CASSTSLLWTGETQYF. The chain is built from TRBV7-7 and TRBJ2-5, with D unresolved. Germline V gene sequence: CDR1 SSHAT, CDR2 FNYEAQ (reference sequence). This CDR3 comprises 16 residues.

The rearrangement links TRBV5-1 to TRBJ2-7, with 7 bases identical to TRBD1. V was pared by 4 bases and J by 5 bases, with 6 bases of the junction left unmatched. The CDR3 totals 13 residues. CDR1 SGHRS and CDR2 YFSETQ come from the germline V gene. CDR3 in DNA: TGCGCCAGCAGCACACAGGGGATCAACGAGCAGTACTTC. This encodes CASSTQGINEQYF.

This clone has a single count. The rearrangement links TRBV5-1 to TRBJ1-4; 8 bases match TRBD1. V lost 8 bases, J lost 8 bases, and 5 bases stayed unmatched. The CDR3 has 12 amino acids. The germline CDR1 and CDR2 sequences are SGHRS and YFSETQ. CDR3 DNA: TGCGCCAGTCAGGGGGCAGGGGAAAAACTGTTTTTT. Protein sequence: CASQGAGEKLFF.

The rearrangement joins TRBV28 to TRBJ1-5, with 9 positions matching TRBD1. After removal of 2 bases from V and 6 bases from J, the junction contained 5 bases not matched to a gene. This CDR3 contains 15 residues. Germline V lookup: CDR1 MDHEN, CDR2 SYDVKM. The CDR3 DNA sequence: TGTGCCAGCAGTTTAAGACAGGGGGGGAGTCAGCCCCAGCATTTT. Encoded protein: CASSLRQGGSQPQHF.

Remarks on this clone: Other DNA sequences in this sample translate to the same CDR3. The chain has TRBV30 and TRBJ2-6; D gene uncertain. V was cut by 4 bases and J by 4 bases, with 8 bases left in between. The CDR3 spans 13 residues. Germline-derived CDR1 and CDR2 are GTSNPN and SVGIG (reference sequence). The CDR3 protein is CAWTQAGANVLTF. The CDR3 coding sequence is TGTGCCTGGACCCAGGCGGGGGCCAACGTCCTGACTTTC.

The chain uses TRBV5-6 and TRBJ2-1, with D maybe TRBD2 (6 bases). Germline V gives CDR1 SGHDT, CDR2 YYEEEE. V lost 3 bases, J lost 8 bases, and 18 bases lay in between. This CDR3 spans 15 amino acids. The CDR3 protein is CASSWGGPGEDEQFF. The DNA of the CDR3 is TGTGCCAGCAGCTGGGGAGGACCCGGGGAGGATGAGCAGTTCTTC.

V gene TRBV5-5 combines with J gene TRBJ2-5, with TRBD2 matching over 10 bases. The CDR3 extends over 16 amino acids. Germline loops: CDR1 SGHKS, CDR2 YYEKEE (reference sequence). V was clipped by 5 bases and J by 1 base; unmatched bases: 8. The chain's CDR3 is CASREIAGGLQETQYF. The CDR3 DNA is TGTGCCAGCAGGGAAATAGCGGGGGGTCTCCAAGAGACCCAGTACTTC.

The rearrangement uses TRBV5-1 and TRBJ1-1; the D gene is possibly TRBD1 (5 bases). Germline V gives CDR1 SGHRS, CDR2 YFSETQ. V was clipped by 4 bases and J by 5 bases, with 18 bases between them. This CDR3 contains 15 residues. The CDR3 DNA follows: TGCGCCAGCAGCAGGAACTCAGGGAGTTGGACTGAAGCTTTCTTT. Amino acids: CASSRNSGSWTEAFF. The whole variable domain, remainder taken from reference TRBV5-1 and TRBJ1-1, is KAGVTQTPRYLIKTRGQQVTLSCSPISGHRSVSWYQQTPGQGLQFLFEYFSETQRNKGNFPGRFSGRQFSNSRSEMNVSTLELGDSALYLCASSRNSGSWTEAFFGQGTRLTVV.

The CDR3 sequence is CASSITDRGLETQYF. CDR3 sequence (DNA): TGTGCCAGCAGCATTACGGACAGGGGGCTTGAGACCCAGTACTTC. The chain is built from TRBV21-1 and TRBJ2-5; the table names TRBD1, a call not compared with the DNA. TRBV21-1 is termed a pseudogene. The CDR3 has 15 residues.

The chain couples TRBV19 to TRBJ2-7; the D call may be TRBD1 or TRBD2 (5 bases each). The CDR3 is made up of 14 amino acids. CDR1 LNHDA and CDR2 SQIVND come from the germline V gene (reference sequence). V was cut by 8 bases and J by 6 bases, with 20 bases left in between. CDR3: CASSPLGVSREQYF. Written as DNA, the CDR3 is TGTGCCAGTTCACCCCTGGGGGTATCCCGCGAGCAGTACTTC.

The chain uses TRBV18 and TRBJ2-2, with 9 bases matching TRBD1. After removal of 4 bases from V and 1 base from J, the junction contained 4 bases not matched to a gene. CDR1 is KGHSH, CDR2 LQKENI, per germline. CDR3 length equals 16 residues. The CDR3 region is CASSRGTGWNTGELFF. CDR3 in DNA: TGTGCCAGCTCACGCGGGACAGGGTGGAACACCGGGGAGCTGTTTTTT.

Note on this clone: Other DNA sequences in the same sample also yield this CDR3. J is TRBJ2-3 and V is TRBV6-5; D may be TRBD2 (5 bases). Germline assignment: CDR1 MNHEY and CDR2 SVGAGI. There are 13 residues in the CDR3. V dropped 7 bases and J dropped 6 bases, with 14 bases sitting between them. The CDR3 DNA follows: TGTGCCAGCACCAGAAGGGAGTCCGATACGCAGTATTTT. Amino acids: CASTRRESDTQYF.

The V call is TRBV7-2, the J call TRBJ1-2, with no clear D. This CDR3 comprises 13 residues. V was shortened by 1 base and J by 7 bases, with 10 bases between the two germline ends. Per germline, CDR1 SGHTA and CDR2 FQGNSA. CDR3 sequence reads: CASSLGEVGGYTF. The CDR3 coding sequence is TGTGCCAGCAGCTTAGGGGAGGTGGGTGGCTACACCTTC.

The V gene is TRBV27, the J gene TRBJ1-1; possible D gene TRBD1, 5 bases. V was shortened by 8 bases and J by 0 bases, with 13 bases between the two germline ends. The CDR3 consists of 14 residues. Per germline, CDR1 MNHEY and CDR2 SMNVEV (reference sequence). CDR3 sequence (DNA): TGTGCCAGCGGATTTAGACAGATGAACACTGAAGCTTTCTTT. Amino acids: CASGFRQMNTEAFF.

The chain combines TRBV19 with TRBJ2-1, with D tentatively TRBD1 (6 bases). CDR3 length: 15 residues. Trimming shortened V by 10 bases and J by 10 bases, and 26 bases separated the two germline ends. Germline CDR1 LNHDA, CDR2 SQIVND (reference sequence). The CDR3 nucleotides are TGTGCCACCAGGAGAACAGGGATGTTGGGATGGGAGCAGTTCTTC. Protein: CATRRTGMLGWEQFF.

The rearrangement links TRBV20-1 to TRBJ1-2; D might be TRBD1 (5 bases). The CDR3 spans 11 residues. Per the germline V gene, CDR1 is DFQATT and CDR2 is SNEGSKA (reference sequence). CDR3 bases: TGCGGGGACCAACCAAATCATGGCTACACCTTC. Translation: CGDQPNHGYTF.